Shown below are 6 T cell receptor beta chains from a single sample sequenced in a study of beta chain features in type 1 diabetes. Study findings and constraints: When Type 1 diabetes patients were examined, their TCRB CDR3s proved moderately but significantly shorter in all four CD4+ subsets.

Their cognate antigens are unknown. The investigators reverse transcribed all of the isolated RNA, so they sequenced expressed TCRB transcripts. Data came from immunoSEQ multiplex PCR; TCRdb stores just in-frame clones and leaves some out. Of some 350,000 clones listed, 8.5% to 10% are singletons. Sequenced input: central memory CD4+ T cells from blood. These receptors were collected from a man in his thirties or forties with type 1 diabetes.

V and J are TRBV27 and TRBJ2-3; 7 bases fit TRBD1. This CDR3 is 14 amino acids long. Germline CDR1 is MNHEY and CDR2 is SMNVEV (reference sequence). Trimming removed 11 bases from V and 1 base from J; junction bases left unmatched: 9. This CDR3 reads CAPDGTERTDTQYF. The CDR3 DNA follows: TGTGCCCCCGACGGGACAGAACGCACAGATACGCAGTATTTT.

The rearrangement links TRBV7-2 to TRBJ2-1; 8 nucleotides align to TRBD2. Germline CDR1 is SGHTA and CDR2 is FQGNSA. V shed 5 bases and J 11 bases; nucleotides not matched to a gene: 5. This CDR3 is 12 amino acids long. CDR3 loop: CASSRSGAKQFF. The CDR3 DNA is TGTGCCAGCAGCCGTAGCGGGGCCAAGCAGTTCTTC.

The sample holds a few counts of this clone. Other DNA sequences of this sample code for an identical CDR3. The chain recombines TRBV7-2 with TRBJ1-6; D uncertain. The ends were cut back, 5 bases at V and 2 bases at J, with 1 base in the middle. This CDR3 comprises 12 residues. CDR1 and CDR2 from the germline V gene are SGHTA and FQGNSA. CDR3 nucleotide sequence: TGTGCCAGCAGCCCCTATAATTCACCCCTCCACTTT. This sequence encodes CASSPYNSPLHF.

This rearrangement joins TRBV4-3 to TRBJ2-1; possible D gene TRBD2, 6 bases. The CDR3 sequence is 15 residues long. The ends were cut back, 1 base at V and 9 bases at J, with 16 bases in the middle. CDR1 is LGHNA and CDR2 is YSLEER in the germline V gene. The CDR3 loop is CASSQVGGLLLEQFF. In nucleotides, the CDR3 is TGCGCCAGCAGCCAAGTCGGAGGACTACTCCTTGAGCAGTTCTTC.

There are a few counts of this clone. This sequence joins TRBV25-1 and TRBJ2-2; D gene uncertain. Germline CDR1 is MGHDK and CDR2 is SYGVNS. V was clipped by 6 bases and J by 4 bases, with 12 bases between them. CDR3 length: 14 residues. The CDR3 is CASSRDMSTGELFF. CDR3 DNA sequence: TGTGCCAGCAGCCGTGACATGAGCACCGGGGAGCTGTTTTTT.

The sample holds many counts of this clone. J is TRBJ1-5 and V is TRBV9, with unresolved D. Deletions cut 0 bases from V and 5 bases from J, with 9 bases between. Germline V gene lookup returns CDR1 SGDLS and CDR2 YYNGEE. CDR3 length: 14 amino acids. CDR3 DNA sequence: TGTGCCAGCAGCGTAGGACAAACCGATCAGCCCCAGCATTTT. Its protein product is CASSVGQTDQPQHF.